These 22 T cell receptor beta chains originate from one sample sequenced in a study of follicular helper T cells after annual influenza vaccination. This table comes from immunoSEQ multiplex PCR, and its TCRdb copy is limited to in-frame clones, with some not included. The sample records about 27,000 clones, around 80% being singletons. The time point was: 2014-2015 season, pre-vaccination. Sequenced here: CXCR5+ CD38- circulating T follicular helper cells from blood, sampled on the day of influenza vaccination. As for subset: circulating Tfh, non-naive CD4+CXCR5+PD-1+ (ICOS+CD38+ or ICOS-CD38-). Receptors originate from an adult who received the influenza vaccine.

The rearrangement links TRBV7-9 to TRBJ1-2, with TRBD1 matching 7 bases. Trimming removed 5 bases from V and 4 bases from J; junction bases left unmatched: 10. Germline CDR1 SEHNR, CDR2 FQNEAQ (reference sequence). CDR3 length: 15 amino acids. CDR3 sequence reads: CASSLTGQQFYGYTF. The CDR3 DNA follows: TGTGCCAGCAGCCTAACGGGACAGCAATTCTATGGCTACACCTTC.

The V call is TRBV5-4, the J call TRBJ2-4, with TRBD1 matching 9 bases. This CDR3 has 15 residues. After removal of 4 bases from V and 8 bases from J, the junction contained 10 bases not matched to a gene. The V gene's germline CDR1 is SGHNT and CDR2 YYREEE (reference sequence). This CDR3 reads CASSPGTGSHYIQYF. The CDR3 DNA follows: TGTGCCAGCAGCCCCGGGACAGGGAGTCATTACATTCAGTACTTC.

The chain has TRBV9 and TRBJ1-4; no clear D. The length of the CDR3 is 14 residues. V gave up 4 bases and J gave up 0 bases, with 7 bases separating them. Germline-derived CDR1 and CDR2 are SGDLS and YYNGEE. CDR3 in amino acids: CASSSPPTNEKLFF. The CDR3 DNA follows: TGTGCCAGCAGCTCCCCTCCAACTAATGAAAAACTGTTTTTT.

With respect to this clone: Its ends do not fully match the called genes, so a read error is possible. The CDR3 nucleotides read TGTGCTAGCAGCTTAGGCGGGACCCACCAAGAGACCCAGTACTTC. Translating it yields CASSLGGTHQETQYF. The genes are TRBV7-7 and TRBJ2-5; D possibly corresponds to TRBD2 (6 bases). This CDR3 contains 15 residues. Germline CDR1 reads SSHAT; CDR2 reads FNYEAQ (reference sequence).

This chain joins TRBV19 and TRBJ2-1; TRBD2 matches at 11 bases. V shed 3 bases, J shed 9 bases, and the junction held 7 bases outside the gene matches. This CDR3 region has 15 residues. The germline V gene encodes CDR1 LNHDA and CDR2 SQIVND (reference sequence). CDR3 protein: CASSIQLAGATEQFF. Here the CDR3 DNA reads TGTGCCAGTAGTATCCAACTAGCGGGAGCCACTGAGCAGTTCTTC.

The chain uses TRBV4-1 and TRBJ1-1; D unresolved. This CDR3 comprises 15 residues. CDR1 and CDR2 (germline): MGHRA, YSYEKL. Between the trimmed V and J ends, which lost 4 bases and 1 base, there was a span of 13 bases. The CDR3 protein is CASSPLAATNTEAFF. The CDR3 DNA is TGCGCCAGCAGCCCGTTGGCGGCGACGAACACTGAAGCTTTCTTT.

The V call is TRBV6-5, the J call TRBJ1-3, with D tentatively TRBD1 (5 bases). V lost 2 bases and J lost 0, with 11 bases in between. CDR3 size: 16 residues. CDR1 is MNHEY, CDR2 SVGAGI, per germline. The CDR3 sequence: CASSYRGGDSGNTIYF. In DNA form, the CDR3 reads TGTGCCAGCAGTTACCGGGGCGGGGACTCTGGAAACACCATATATTTT.

This clone came up a few times. The CDR3 sequence is CASSLAPLSGRSTDTQYF. CDR3 sequence (DNA): TGTGCCAGCAGCTTGGCCCCCCTTAGCGGGAGGAGCACAGATACGCAGTATTTT. V is TRBV13 and J is TRBJ2-3; 10 bases match TRBD2. CDR1 is PRHDT, CDR2 FYEKMQ, per germline (reference sequence). This CDR3 is 18 amino acids long. V lost 3 bases and J lost 0; bases outside the gene matches: 9.

The chain joins TRBV5-1 to TRBJ2-2; D ambiguous. This CDR3 spans 14 amino acids. V dropped 4 bases and J dropped 1 base, with 8 bases sitting between them. Looked up from germline, CDR1 is SGHRS and CDR2 is YFSETQ. The CDR3 loop is CASSPPVNTGELFF. CDR3 sequence (DNA): TGCGCCAGCAGCCCCCCCGTGAACACCGGGGAGCTGTTTTTT.

V usage is TRBV5-1 and J usage is TRBJ2-1; tentatively, D is TRBD2 (5 bases). Germline values: CDR1 SGHRS, CDR2 YFSETQ. This CDR3 comprises 15 residues. V was trimmed by 0 bases and J by 5 bases, leaving 12 bases between them. As DNA, the CDR3 is TGCGCCAGCAGCTTGGCGTCTAGCCGTCACAATGAGCAGTTCTTC. It yields the protein CASSLASSRHNEQFF.

The V gene is TRBV21-1, the J gene TRBJ2-2; the D call TRBD2 from the table was never checked on the DNA. TRBV21-1 is described as a pseudogene. The CDR3 consists of 15 residues. Here the CDR3 reads CASSKEPQRTGELFF. In DNA form, the CDR3 reads TGTGCCAGCAGCAAAGAACCCCAGAGGACTGGGGAGCTGTTTTTT.

This sequence joins TRBV30 and TRBJ2-4; possible D gene TRBD2, 5 bases. Germline V gene sequence: CDR1 GTSNPN, CDR2 SVGIG (reference sequence). The CDR3 has 14 residues. Trimming stripped 6 bases from V and 1 base from J, with 13 bases between. CDR3 amino acids: CACKGSEAKNIQYF. In nucleotides, the CDR3 is TGTGCCTGTAAGGGTAGCGAGGCCAAAAACATTCAGTACTTC.

J is TRBJ2-5 and V is TRBV9; D is undetermined. Per the germline V gene, CDR1 is SGDLS and CDR2 is YYNGEE. V was clipped by 0 bases and J by 4 bases, with 13 bases between them. CDR3 length: 15 amino acids. CDR3 sequence: CASSVGATQRETQYF. The CDR3 DNA reads TGTGCCAGCAGCGTAGGAGCCACTCAGCGAGAGACCCAGTACTTC.

This clone was found once. The J gene is TRBJ1-2, the V gene TRBV5-6; D remains ambiguous. Germline CDR1 SGHDT, CDR2 YYEEEE. The germline V and J ends were trimmed by 2 bases and 5 bases, with 16 bases remaining between them. CDR3 length: 15 amino acids. The DNA of the CDR3 is TGTGCCAGCAGCTTTGGGAGTTCTACGTATTATGGCTACACCTTC. Protein sequence: CASSFGSSTYYGYTF.

The chain links TRBV5-1 to TRBJ1-1, with D possibly TRBD1 on 5 matching bases. The V gene's germline CDR1 is SGHRS and CDR2 YFSETQ. V was trimmed by 2 bases and J by 1 base, leaving 6 bases between them. CDR3 size: 13 residues. The CDR3 DNA reads TGCGCCAGCAGCTTTCAGGGGAACACTGAAGCTTTCTTT. Translating it yields CASSFQGNTEAFF.

This clone was detected a few times. This chain joins TRBV7-6 and TRBJ1-2; tentative D call: TRBD1 (5 bases). V lost 1 base and J 8 bases, leaving 11 bases between the germline ends. Germline V gene lookup returns CDR1 SGHVS and CDR2 FNYEAQ. This CDR3 is 13 amino acids long. CDR3 sequence reads: CASSLGKGLGYTF. The CDR3, as DNA: TGTGCCAGCAGCTTAGGCAAGGGACTCGGCTACACCTTC. The full variable domain, its missing parts supplied by reference TRBV7-6 and TRBJ1-2, is GAGVSQSPRYKVTKRGQDVALRCDPISGHVSLYWYRQALGQGPEFLTYFNYEAQQDKSGLPNDRFSAERPEGSISTLTIQRTEQRDSAMYRCASSLGKGLGYTFGSGTRLTVV.

This clone was seen more than once but under ten times. The chain couples TRBV29-1 to TRBJ2-3, with no clear D. Germline CDR1 SQVTM, CDR2 ANQGSEA. The CDR3 runs to 13 residues. The V end was cut by 2 bases, the J end by 0 bases, with 6 bases between. The CDR3 loop is CSVEPSSTDTQYF. CDR3 DNA sequence: TGCAGCGTTGAACCCTCTAGCACAGATACGCAGTATTTT.

The chain combines TRBV9 with TRBJ2-3; 8 nucleotides match TRBD2. J gave up 10 bases and V 3 bases, and 10 bases lay outside the gene matches. The CDR3 loop spans 14 amino acids. Germline V gene lookup returns CDR1 SGDLS and CDR2 YYNGEE. The CDR3 coding sequence is TGTGCCAGCAGCGCTAACGAAGGACTAGCCCCGCAGTATTTT. Translating it yields CASSANEGLAPQYF.

This sequence joins TRBV14 and TRBJ2-1; tentatively, D is TRBD1 (5 bases). CDR3 length: 14 amino acids. The germline V and J ends were trimmed by 1 base and 6 bases, with 10 bases remaining between them. CDR1 is SGHDN, CDR2 FVKESK, per germline. CDR3 in DNA: TGTGCCAGCAGCCAAGTCAGGGCGGCCAATGAGCAGTTCTTC. Translating gives CASSQVRAANEQFF.

DNA for the CDR3: TGTGCCAGCTCACAGGGGGCCTCGAACACTGAAGCTTTCTTT. It codes for CASSQGASNTEAFF. The chain carries TRBV18 and TRBJ1-1, with 7 bases identical to TRBD1. Trimming cost V 4 bases and J 1 base; bases outside gene matches: 3. The CDR3 covers 14 residues. The germline V gene has CDR1 KGHSH and CDR2 LQKENI.

This chain connects TRBV11-2 to TRBJ2-7; 9 nucleotides match TRBD1. The CDR3 is 13 residues long. V dropped 5 bases and J dropped 5; count of bases not matched to a gene: 4. Germline values: CDR1 SGHAT, CDR2 FQNNGV. DNA for the CDR3: TGTGCCAGCAGCGCGGACAGGGGCCACGAGCAGTACTTC. Residues: CASSADRGHEQYF.

V gene TRBV18 combines with J gene TRBJ1-5, with a tentative D call TRBD1 (6 bases). Germline V gene sequence: CDR1 KGHSH, CDR2 LQKENI. The ends were cut back, 1 base at V and 7 bases at J, with 11 bases in the middle. CDR3 length: 14 amino acids. The CDR3 DNA reads TGTGCCAGCTCACCACTCAGGGGAGAACAGCCCCAGCATTTT. Translation: CASSPLRGEQPQHF.